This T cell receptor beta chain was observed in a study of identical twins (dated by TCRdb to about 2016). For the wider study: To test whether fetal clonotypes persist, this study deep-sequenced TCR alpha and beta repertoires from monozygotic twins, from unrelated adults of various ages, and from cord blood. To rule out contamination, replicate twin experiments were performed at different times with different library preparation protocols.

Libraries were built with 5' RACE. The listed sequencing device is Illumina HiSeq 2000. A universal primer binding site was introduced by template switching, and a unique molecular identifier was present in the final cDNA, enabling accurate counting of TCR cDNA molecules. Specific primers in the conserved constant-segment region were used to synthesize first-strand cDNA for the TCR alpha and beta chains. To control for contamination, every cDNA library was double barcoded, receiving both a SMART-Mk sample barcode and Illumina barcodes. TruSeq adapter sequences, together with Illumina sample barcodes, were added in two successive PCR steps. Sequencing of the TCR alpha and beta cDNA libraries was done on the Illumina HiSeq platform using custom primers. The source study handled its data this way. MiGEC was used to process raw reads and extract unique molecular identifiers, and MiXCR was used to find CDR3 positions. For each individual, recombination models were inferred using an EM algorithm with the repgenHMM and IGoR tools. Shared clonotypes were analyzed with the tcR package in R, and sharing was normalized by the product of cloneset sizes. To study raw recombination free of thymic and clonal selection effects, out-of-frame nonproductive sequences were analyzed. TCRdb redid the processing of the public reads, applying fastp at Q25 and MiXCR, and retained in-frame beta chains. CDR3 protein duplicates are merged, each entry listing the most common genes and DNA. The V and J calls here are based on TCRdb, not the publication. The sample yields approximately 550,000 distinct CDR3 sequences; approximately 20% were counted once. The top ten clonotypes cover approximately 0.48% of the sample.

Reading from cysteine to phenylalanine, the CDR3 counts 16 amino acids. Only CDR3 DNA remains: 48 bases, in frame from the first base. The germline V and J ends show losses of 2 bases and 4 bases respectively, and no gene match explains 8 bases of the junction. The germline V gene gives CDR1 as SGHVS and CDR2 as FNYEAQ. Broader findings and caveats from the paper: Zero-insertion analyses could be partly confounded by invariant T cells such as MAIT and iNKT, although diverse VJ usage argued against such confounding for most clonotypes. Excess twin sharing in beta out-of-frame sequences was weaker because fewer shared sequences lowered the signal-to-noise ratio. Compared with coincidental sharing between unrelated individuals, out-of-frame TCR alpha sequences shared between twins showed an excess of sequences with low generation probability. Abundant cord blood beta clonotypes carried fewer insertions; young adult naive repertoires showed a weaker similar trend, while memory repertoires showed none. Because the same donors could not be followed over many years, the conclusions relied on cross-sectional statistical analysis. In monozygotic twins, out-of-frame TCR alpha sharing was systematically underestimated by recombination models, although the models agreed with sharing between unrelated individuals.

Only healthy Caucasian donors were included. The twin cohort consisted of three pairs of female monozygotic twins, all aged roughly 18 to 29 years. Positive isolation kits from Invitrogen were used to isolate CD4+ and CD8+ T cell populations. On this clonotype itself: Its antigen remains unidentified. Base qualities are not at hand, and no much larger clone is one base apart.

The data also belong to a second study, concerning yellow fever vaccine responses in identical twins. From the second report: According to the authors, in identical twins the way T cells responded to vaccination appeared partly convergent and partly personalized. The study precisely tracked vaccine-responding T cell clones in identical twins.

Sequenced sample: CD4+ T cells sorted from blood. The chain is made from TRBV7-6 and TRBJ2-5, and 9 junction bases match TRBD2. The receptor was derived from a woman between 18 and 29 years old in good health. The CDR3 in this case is CASSLPGAGGRETQYF. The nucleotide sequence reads TGTGCCAGCAGCTTACCTGGAGCGGGAGGCCGAGAGACCCAGTACTTC.